A selection of T cell receptor beta chains follows, all from one sample in a study of blood T cell repertoires in COVID-19. Sequencing used immunoSEQ multiplex PCR; TCRdb keeps in-frame clones, though not all of them. The data hold roughly 20,000 clones, with approximately 93% observed a single time. Sequencing used peripheral blood. The origin of the receptors is a woman in her 50s with active COVID-19. Each CDR3 is given with its conserved first and last residue. Each record gives: CDR3 protein, CDR3 DNA, V gene, clone size, D gene, J gene. A D gene is named only where the DNA matches it firmly. Clone size, where shown, is once, few, many, or a class for clones that have expanded.

CDR3 protein: CASSTTPGGRAYNEQFF
CDR3 DNA: TGTGCCAGCAGCACGACCCCGGGCGGGAGGGCCTACAATGAGCAGTTCTTC
V gene: TRBV3-1/TRBV3-2
clone size: -
D gene: TRBD2
J gene: TRBJ2-1

CDR3 protein: CASSLGDSTNEKLFF
CDR3 DNA: TGCGCCAGCAGCTTGGGGGACAGCACTAATGAAAAACTGTTTTTT
V gene: TRBV5-1
clone size: -
D gene: TRBD1
J gene: TRBJ1-4

CDR3 protein: CASSQVQQGGNQPQHF
CDR3 DNA: TGCGCCAGCAGCCAAGTTCAACAGGGGGGCAATCAGCCCCAGCATTTT
V gene: TRBV4-1
clone size: -
D gene: TRBD1
J gene: TRBJ1-5

CDR3 protein: CASRSRGQDSKSSYEQYF
CDR3 DNA: TGTGCCAGCAGATCCAGAGGACAGGACTCAAAGTCTTCCTACGAGCAGTACTTC
V gene: TRBV28
clone size: -
D gene: TRBD1
J gene: TRBJ2-7

CDR3 protein: CALQGAAVTEAFF
CDR3 DNA: TGTGCCCTACAGGGGGCGGCGGTCACTGAAGCTTTCTTT
V gene: TRBV30
clone size: -
D gene: TRBD1
J gene: TRBJ1-1

CDR3 protein: CASSQPLGRGSNQPQHF
CDR3 DNA: TGTGCCAGCAGCCAACCGCTAGGCAGGGGGAGCAATCAGCCCCAGCATTTT
V gene: TRBV11-3
clone size: -
D gene: TRBD1
J gene: TRBJ1-5

CDR3 protein: CASSWTGGQRGPSEQFF
CDR3 DNA: TGTGCCAGCAGCTGGACAGGGGGCCAGCGGGGCCCATCTGAGCAGTTCTTC
V gene: TRBV5-4
clone size: -
D gene: TRBD1
J gene: TRBJ2-1

CDR3 protein: CASRTSGRSYEQYF
CDR3 DNA: TGTGCCAGCAGGACCTCAGGGCGATCCTACGAGCAGTACTTC
V gene: TRBV6-6
clone size: once
D gene: -
J gene: TRBJ2-7

CDR3 protein: CASSELASGTDTQYF
CDR3 DNA: TGTGCCAGCAGTGAATTGGCTAGCGGCACAGATACGCAGTATTTT
V gene: TRBV2
clone size: -
D gene: -
J gene: TRBJ2-3

CDR3 protein: CASSSRFSGANVLTF
CDR3 DNA: TGTGCCAGCAGCTCTCGGTTCTCTGGGGCCAACGTCCTGACTTTC
V gene: TRBV13
clone size: -
D gene: -
J gene: TRBJ2-6

CDR3 protein: CASSLQGNTEAFF
CDR3 DNA: TGCGCCAGCAGCTTACAGGGGAACACTGAAGCTTTCTTT
V gene: TRBV5-1
clone size: once
D gene: -
J gene: TRBJ1-1

CDR3 protein: CASSLEGGSYGYTF
CDR3 DNA: TGCGCCAGCAGCTTGGAAGGCGGATCGTATGGCTACACCTTC
V gene: TRBV5-1
clone size: once
D gene: -
J gene: TRBJ1-2

CDR3 protein: CASSQDRGTGAPETQYF
CDR3 DNA: TGCGCCAGCAGCCAAGATCGCGGGACAGGGGCTCCAGAGACCCAGTACTTC
V gene: TRBV4-1
clone size: -
D gene: TRBD1
J gene: TRBJ2-5

CDR3 protein: CASSPAGERNTEAFF
CDR3 DNA: TGCGCCAGCAGCCCGGCGGGGGAAAGGAACACTGAAGCTTTCTTT
V gene: TRBV5-1
clone size: -
D gene: -
J gene: TRBJ1-1

CDR3 protein: CASSFLAPYEQYF
CDR3 DNA: TGTGCCAGCAGTTTCCTAGCCCCCTACGAGCAGTACTTC
V gene: TRBV28
clone size: -
D gene: -
J gene: TRBJ2-7

CDR3 protein: CASRPNSGGYNEQFF
CDR3 DNA: TGTGCCAGTAGGCCGAATAGCGGCGGATACAATGAGCAGTTCTTC
V gene: TRBV19
clone size: -
D gene: -
J gene: TRBJ2-1

CDR3 protein: CASSVDPQGATGELFF
CDR3 DNA: TGTGCCAGCAGCGTCGATCCGCAGGGGGCGACCGGGGAGCTGTTTTTT
V gene: TRBV9
clone size: -
D gene: TRBD1
J gene: TRBJ2-2

CDR3 protein: CASSATGVDGYTF
CDR3 DNA: TGTGCCAGCAGCGCCACAGGGGTCGATGGCTACACCTTC
V gene: TRBV7-3
clone size: -
D gene: TRBD1
J gene: TRBJ1-2

CDR3 protein: CASSPQGSEAFF
CDR3 DNA: TGTGCCAGCAGTCCACAGGGCTCTGAAGCTTTCTTT
V gene: TRBV25-1
clone size: -
D gene: -
J gene: TRBJ1-1

CDR3 protein: CASSLSGTSGQETQYF
CDR3 DNA: TGTGCCAGCAGCTTATCCGGGACTAGCGGCCAAGAGACCCAGTACTTC
V gene: TRBV9
clone size: -
D gene: TRBD2
J gene: TRBJ2-5

CDR3 protein: CASSSGLAGAGGQFF
CDR3 DNA: TGTGCCAGCAGTTCGGGACTAGCGGGAGCGGGGGGGCAGTTCTTC
V gene: TRBV27
clone size: -
D gene: TRBD2
J gene: TRBJ2-1

CDR3 protein: CASRGRGNTEAFF
CDR3 DNA: TGTGCCAGCAGGGGCAGGGGGAACACTGAAGCTTTCTTT
V gene: TRBV11-3
clone size: few
D gene: -
J gene: TRBJ1-1

CDR3 protein: CASSASGSTETQYF
CDR3 DNA: TGCGCCAGCAGTGCAAGCGGGAGTACAGAGACCCAGTACTTC
V gene: TRBV10-1
clone size: -
D gene: TRBD2
J gene: TRBJ2-5

CDR3 protein: CASSATGRIQPQHF
CDR3 DNA: TGTGCCAGCAGCGCGACAGGGCGGATTCAGCCCCAGCATTTT
V gene: TRBV7-2
clone size: -
D gene: TRBD1
J gene: TRBJ1-5

CDR3 protein: CASLTGGGDYNEQFF
CDR3 DNA: TGTGCCAGTTTAACAGGGGGCGGTGACTACAATGAGCAGTTCTTC
V gene: TRBV7-9
clone size: -
D gene: TRBD1
J gene: TRBJ2-1

CDR3 protein: CASSPGQYNEQFF
CDR3 DNA: TGTGCCAGCAGTCCGGGACAGTACAATGAGCAGTTCTTC
V gene: TRBV12-3/TRBV12-4
clone size: once
D gene: TRBD1
J gene: TRBJ2-1

CDR3 protein: CASSQDSSYEQYF
CDR3 DNA: TGCGCCAGCAGCCAAGACAGCTCCTACGAGCAGTACTTC
V gene: TRBV4-1
clone size: few
D gene: -
J gene: TRBJ2-7

CDR3 protein: CASSGNRGRMILSGANVLTF
CDR3 DNA: TGTGCCAGCAGCGGAAACAGGGGGCGGATGATCCTCTCTGGGGCCAACGTCCTGACTTTC
V gene: TRBV9
clone size: -
D gene: TRBD1
J gene: TRBJ2-6

CDR3 protein: CAWSVGAATDTQYF
CDR3 DNA: TGTGCCTGGAGTGTGGGAGCGGCCACAGATACGCAGTATTTT
V gene: TRBV30
clone size: -
D gene: -
J gene: TRBJ2-3

CDR3 protein: CASSIMATPGNTIYF
CDR3 DNA: TGTGCCAGTAGTATTATGGCGACACCTGGAAACACCATATATTTT
V gene: TRBV19
clone size: -
D gene: -
J gene: TRBJ1-3

CDR3 protein: CASSLWWTGGRDQPQHF
CDR3 DNA: TGTGCCAGCAGTTTATGGTGGACAGGGGGAAGGGATCAGCCCCAGCATTTT
V gene: TRBV27
clone size: -
D gene: TRBD1
J gene: TRBJ1-5

CDR3 protein: CASSQAAGTISYEQYF
CDR3 DNA: TGTGCCAGCAGCCAGGCGGCCGGGACAATCTCCTACGAGCAGTACTTC
V gene: TRBV7-6
clone size: -
D gene: -
J gene: TRBJ2-7

CDR3 protein: CASSFHQLAGSNIQYF
CDR3 DNA: TGTGCCAGCAGCTTTCACCAGCTAGCGGGATCTAACATTCAGTACTTC
V gene: TRBV5-4
clone size: -
D gene: TRBD2
J gene: TRBJ2-4

CDR3 protein: CASSPFTNTGELFF
CDR3 DNA: TGTGCCAGCTCACCTTTTACGAACACCGGGGAGCTGTTTTTT
V gene: TRBV18
clone size: once
D gene: -
J gene: TRBJ2-2

CDR3 protein: CASSVGRDLGELFF
CDR3 DNA: TGTGCCAGCAGCGTTGGGCGGGACCTCGGGGAGCTGTTTTTT
V gene: TRBV9
clone size: once
D gene: -
J gene: TRBJ2-2

CDR3 protein: CASSSQGGNTEAFF
CDR3 DNA: TGCGCCAGCAGCTCACAGGGCGGGAACACTGAAGCTTTCTTT
V gene: TRBV5-1
clone size: -
D gene: -
J gene: TRBJ1-1